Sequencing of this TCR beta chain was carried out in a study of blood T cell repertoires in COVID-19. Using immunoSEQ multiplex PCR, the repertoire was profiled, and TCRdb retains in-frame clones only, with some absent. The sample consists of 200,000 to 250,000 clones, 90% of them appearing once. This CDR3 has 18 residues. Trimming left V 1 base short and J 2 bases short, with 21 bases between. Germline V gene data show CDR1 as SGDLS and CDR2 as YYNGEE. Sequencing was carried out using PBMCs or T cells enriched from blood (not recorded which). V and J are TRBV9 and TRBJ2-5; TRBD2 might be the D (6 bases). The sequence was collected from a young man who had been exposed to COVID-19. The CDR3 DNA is TGTGCCAGCAGCGTATCCGGGGGACGCGAAAGACTACAAGAGACCCAGTACTTC. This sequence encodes CASSVSGGRERLQETQYF.